This is a list of T cell receptor beta chains from one sample in a study of T cell clonotyping in hematopoietic cell transplantation. Using immunoSEQ multiplex PCR, the repertoire was profiled, and TCRdb retains in-frame clones only, with some absent. The sample shows some 76,000 clones, 95% to 97% of them seen only once. This material consisted of peripheral blood mononuclear cells, taken before stem cell transplant. The receptors were sampled from a woman aged 50 to 65 with acute myeloid leukemia. Some clones in this sample may be carry-over from other donors' samples. Both conserved end residues are part of each CDR3. Fields, in order: V gene, D gene, clone size, J gene, CDR3 protein, CDR3 DNA. A D gene is named only where the DNA matches it firmly. Size values are once, few and many counts, or a class for expanded clones, and some rows have none.

V gene: TRBV6-5; D gene: TRBD1; clone size: NA; J gene: TRBJ1-4; CDR3 protein: CASRDREGEKLFF; CDR3 DNA: TGTGCCAGCAGGGACAGGGAGGGGGAAAAACTGTTTTTT
V gene: TRBV29-1; D gene: NA; clone size: NA; J gene: TRBJ1-5; CDR3 protein: CSVGDLEPGQPQHF; CDR3 DNA: TGCAGCGTCGGCGACCTTGAGCCGGGTCAGCCCCAGCATTTT
V gene: TRBV6-1; D gene: NA; clone size: NA; J gene: TRBJ2-7; CDR3 protein: CASSAPRQAYEQYF; CDR3 DNA: TGTGCCAGCAGTGCTCCGAGACAGGCCTACGAGCAGTACTTC
V gene: TRBV5-4; D gene: TRBD2; clone size: NA; J gene: TRBJ2-5; CDR3 protein: CASSLLAGAGETQYF; CDR3 DNA: TGTGCCAGCAGCCTTCTAGCGGGAGCCGGAGAGACCCAGTACTTC
V gene: TRBV4-1; D gene: TRBD1; clone size: NA; J gene: TRBJ1-5; CDR3 protein: CASSQGTGSQPQHF; CDR3 DNA: TGCGCCAGCAGCCAAGGGACAGGGAGTCAGCCCCAGCATTTT
V gene: TRBV6-5; D gene: NA; clone size: NA; J gene: TRBJ2-7; CDR3 protein: CASSYPGTAGYEQYF; CDR3 DNA: TGTGCCAGCAGTTACCCCGGGACAGCGGGCTACGAGCAGTACTTC
V gene: TRBV7-8; D gene: NA; clone size: NA; J gene: TRBJ2-1; CDR3 protein: CASSAHGGPYNEQFF; CDR3 DNA: TGTGCCAGCAGCGCTCACGGGGGACCCTACAATGAGCAGTTCTTC
V gene: TRBV28; D gene: TRBD2; clone size: NA; J gene: TRBJ2-4; CDR3 protein: CASSSAGLAGDIQYF; CDR3 DNA: TGTGCCAGCAGTTCTGCGGGACTAGCGGGAGACATTCAGTACTTC
V gene: TRBV29-1; D gene: TRBD2; clone size: NA; J gene: TRBJ2-1; CDR3 protein: CSVRKRGSSYNEQFF; CDR3 DNA: TGCAGCGTCAGGAAGCGGGGTAGCTCCTACAATGAGCAGTTCTTC
V gene: TRBV5-1; D gene: NA; clone size: NA; J gene: TRBJ2-7; CDR3 protein: CASSFGLYEQYF; CDR3 DNA: TGCGCCAGCAGCTTTGGACTCTACGAGCAGTACTTC
V gene: TRBV28; D gene: NA; clone size: NA; J gene: TRBJ2-7; CDR3 protein: CASSLGIPDEQYF; CDR3 DNA: TGTGCCAGCAGTTTAGGGATACCGGACGAGCAGTACTTC
V gene: TRBV11-2; D gene: NA; clone size: few; J gene: TRBJ2-7; CDR3 protein: CASSAAPGLAPGSEQYF; CDR3 DNA: TGTGCCAGCAGCGCCGCTCCCGGTCTTGCGCCGGGGAGCGAGCAGTACTTC
V gene: TRBV7-9; D gene: NA; clone size: NA; J gene: TRBJ2-7; CDR3 protein: CASSIRGLVYEQYF; CDR3 DNA: TGTGCCAGCAGCATAAGGGGCCTGGTCTACGAGCAGTACTTC
V gene: TRBV19; D gene: NA; clone size: NA; J gene: TRBJ1-5; CDR3 protein: CASSIDPGGNQPQHF; CDR3 DNA: TGTGCCAGTAGTATAGATCCCGGGGGCAATCAGCCCCAGCATTTT
V gene: TRBV14; D gene: NA; clone size: NA; J gene: TRBJ2-5; CDR3 protein: CASSQGGAYWGTQYF; CDR3 DNA: TGTGCCAGCAGCCAAGGGGGGGCCTACTGGGGGACCCAGTACTTC
V gene: TRBV7-8; D gene: NA; clone size: NA; J gene: TRBJ1-5; CDR3 protein: CASSLAARVDQPQHF; CDR3 DNA: TGTGCCAGCAGCTTAGCAGCCAGGGTGGATCAGCCCCAGCATTTT
V gene: TRBV6-6; D gene: TRBD2; clone size: NA; J gene: TRBJ2-7; CDR3 protein: CASSQTSAGGDYEQYF; CDR3 DNA: TGTGCCAGCAGTCAGACCTCAGCGGGAGGGGACTACGAGCAGTACTTC
V gene: TRBV30; D gene: NA; clone size: NA; J gene: TRBJ1-1; CDR3 protein: CAWNQGNTEAFF; CDR3 DNA: TGTGCCTGGAACCAGGGAAACACTGAAGCTTTCTTT
V gene: TRBV4-1; D gene: TRBD2; clone size: NA; J gene: TRBJ2-2; CDR3 protein: CASSQRWGGDTGELFF; CDR3 DNA: TGCGCCAGCAGCCAACGCTGGGGGGGGGACACCGGGGAGCTGTTTTTT
V gene: TRBV5-1; D gene: NA; clone size: NA; J gene: TRBJ1-1; CDR3 protein: CASSLVGGGTEAFF; CDR3 DNA: TGCGCCAGCAGCTTGGTGGGGGGAGGCACTGAAGCTTTCTTT
V gene: TRBV23-1; D gene: NA; clone size: NA; J gene: TRBJ1-1; CDR3 protein: CASRKGGTLNTEAFF; CDR3 DNA: TGCGCCAGCAGGAAGGGAGGCACTTTGAACACTGAAGCTTTCTTT
V gene: TRBV7-9; D gene: TRBD2; clone size: NA; J gene: TRBJ2-5; CDR3 protein: CASSGTSGQETQYF; CDR3 DNA: TGTGCCAGCAGCGGGACTAGCGGCCAAGAGACCCAGTACTTC
V gene: TRBV19; D gene: NA; clone size: NA; J gene: TRBJ2-3; CDR3 protein: CASEKSSRRFTDTQYF; CDR3 DNA: TGTGCCAGCGAGAAAAGCAGTCGGCGGTTCACAGATACGCAGTATTTT
V gene: TRBV19; D gene: TRBD2; clone size: once; J gene: TRBJ2-1; CDR3 protein: CASSTPYLAGGPNEQFF; CDR3 DNA: TGTGCCAGTAGTACCCCCTACCTAGCGGGAGGGCCCAATGAGCAGTTCTTC
V gene: TRBV5-4; D gene: NA; clone size: NA; J gene: TRBJ2-3; CDR3 protein: CASSPRSGSGADTQYF; CDR3 DNA: TGTGCCAGCAGCCCTCGGAGCGGATCGGGCGCAGATACGCAGTATTTT
V gene: TRBV14; D gene: NA; clone size: NA; J gene: TRBJ1-2; CDR3 protein: CASSPRGGLNYGYTF; CDR3 DNA: TGTGCCAGCAGCCCGAGGGGGGGGCTGAACTATGGCTACACCTTC
V gene: TRBV6-6; D gene: NA; clone size: NA; J gene: TRBJ2-7; CDR3 protein: CASSSLGGGSYEQYF; CDR3 DNA: TGTGCCAGCAGCTCTCTTGGAGGGGGCTCCTACGAGCAGTACTTC
V gene: TRBV19; D gene: NA; clone size: NA; J gene: TRBJ1-1; CDR3 protein: CASSRIGADRAEAFF; CDR3 DNA: TGTGCCAGTAGTAGGATTGGGGCAGATCGGGCTGAAGCTTTCTTT
V gene: TRBV11-1; D gene: NA; clone size: NA; J gene: TRBJ2-2; CDR3 protein: CASSTRETNTGELFF; CDR3 DNA: TGTGCCAGCAGCACCCGGGAGACAAACACCGGGGAGCTGTTTTTT